This T cell receptor beta chain was captured in a study of shared clonotypes between healthy human individuals. This clone was recorded only once. Its target is not known. Findings of the study overall: Generation probabilities of non-shared clonotypes were lower (relative to those shared by all four donors). With few donors, the genetic and exposure-history diversity represented was limited.

In the original analysis: Junction-only immunoSEQ data arrived without quality scores, meaning filtering differed. TCRdb keeps only in-frame clones here, not all; method: immunoSEQ multiplex PCR. V and J calls and clone size are as listed in that table; D and trimming were resolved from the DNA. The sample lists fewer than 1.8 million clones; approximately 98.5% were seen once. The receptor comes from a man aged 30 to 45 in good health. What was sequenced was naive CD4+ T cells sorted from blood. As to subset: CD45RA+ positively selected.

In nucleotides, the CDR3 is TGTGCCAGCGGGAGTGGCTACACCTTC. Residues: CASGSGYTF. The chain couples TRBV28 to TRBJ1-2; D not certain. The germline V and J ends were trimmed by 8 bases and 7 bases, with 5 bases remaining between them. The CDR3 has 9 residues. In germline, CDR1 is MDHEN, CDR2 SYDVKM.